These T cell receptor beta chains were read from a single sample in a study of T cells in tuberculosis. Profiled with immunoSEQ multiplex PCR; TCRdb holds only in-frame clones, not every one. The sample gives over 25,000 clones, roughly 94% of which show up once; about 6.8% is in the top ten. This material consisted of PBMCs, taken at tuberculosis diagnosis. Source of these receptors: an adult with tuberculosis. CDR3s include the opening cysteine and the closing phenylalanine or tryptophan. Fields, in order: D gene, J gene, clone size, V gene, CDR3 protein, CDR3 DNA. A D gene is named only where the DNA matches it firmly. The size entry is marked missing in some rows and otherwise reads once, few, many or a size class.

d_gene: TRBD2; j_gene: TRBJ2-3; abundance: .; v_gene: TRBV7-3; CDR3aa: CASSFGGTSGGTDTQYF; CDR3nt: TGTGCCAGCAGCTTCGGAGGGACTAGCGGCGGCACAGATACGCAGTATTTT
d_gene: TRBD1; j_gene: TRBJ2-7; abundance: .; v_gene: TRBV19; CDR3aa: CASSDGTDAYEQYF; CDR3nt: TGTGCCAGTAGTGACGGGACAGACGCCTACGAGCAGTACTTC
d_gene: .; j_gene: TRBJ2-7; abundance: .; v_gene: TRBV27; CDR3aa: CASSPKPSGSYEQYF; CDR3nt: TGTGCCAGCAGCCCCAAACCCAGCGGGTCCTACGAGCAGTACTTC
d_gene: .; j_gene: TRBJ1-2; abundance: .; v_gene: TRBV19; CDR3aa: CASSSFAMAGRNYGYTF; CDR3nt: TGTGCCAGTAGTAGTTTCGCAATGGCAGGGCGAAACTATGGCTACACCTTC
d_gene: .; j_gene: TRBJ1-5; abundance: few; v_gene: TRBV6-5; CDR3aa: CASSYFIEGQPQHF; CDR3nt: TGTGCCAGCAGTTACTTCATCGAGGGACAGCCCCAGCATTTT
d_gene: .; j_gene: TRBJ2-2; abundance: .; v_gene: TRBV5-4; CDR3aa: CASSPGGLKTGELFF; CDR3nt: TGTGCCAGCAGCCCCGGGGGACTTAAGACCGGGGAGCTGTTTTTT
d_gene: TRBD2; j_gene: TRBJ2-3; abundance: .; v_gene: TRBV7-8; CDR3aa: CASSLRRLAGADTQYF; CDR3nt: TGTGCCAGCAGCTTAAGGCGACTAGCGGGAGCAGATACGCAGTATTTT
d_gene: TRBD1; j_gene: TRBJ1-6; abundance: once; v_gene: TRBV6-1; CDR3aa: CASSEARTGSSPLHF; CDR3nt: TGTGCCAGCAGTGAAGCGCGGACAGGCTCTTCACCCCTCCACTTT
d_gene: TRBD2; j_gene: TRBJ2-7; abundance: .; v_gene: TRBV29-1; CDR3aa: CSVGPPPGLAGSSYEQYF; CDR3nt: TGCAGCGTTGGGCCTCCACCGGGACTAGCGGGCAGCTCCTACGAGCAGTACTTC
d_gene: .; j_gene: TRBJ1-6; abundance: .; v_gene: TRBV10-1; CDR3aa: CASSDGSYNSPLHF; CDR3nt: TGCGCCAGCAGTGACGGCTCCTATAATTCACCCCTCCACTTT
d_gene: .; j_gene: TRBJ1-6; abundance: .; v_gene: TRBV4-3; CDR3aa: CASSQVMGGRYSPLHF; CDR3nt: TGCGCCAGCAGCCAAGTTATGGGGGGAAGGTATTCACCCCTCCACTTT
d_gene: TRBD2; j_gene: TRBJ2-7; abundance: .; v_gene: TRBV5-1; CDR3aa: CASSLLGGEAGEQYF; CDR3nt: TGCGCCAGCAGCTTACTCGGGGGGGAAGCTGGCGAGCAGTACTTC
d_gene: .; j_gene: TRBJ1-6; abundance: .; v_gene: TRBV30; CDR3aa: CAWSPTGFGSPLHF; CDR3nt: TGTGCCTGGAGTCCTACAGGGTTTGGTTCACCCCTCCACTTT
d_gene: .; j_gene: TRBJ1-5; abundance: .; v_gene: TRBV7-6; CDR3aa: CASSLEGGSNQPQHF; CDR3nt: TGTGCCAGCAGCTTAGAAGGCGGGAGCAATCAGCCCCAGCATTTT
d_gene: .; j_gene: TRBJ1-2; abundance: .; v_gene: TRBV11-2; CDR3aa: CASSLNRQGGYTF; CDR3nt: TGTGCCAGCAGCTTAAACCGACAAGGAGGCTACACCTTC
d_gene: .; j_gene: TRBJ2-2; abundance: once; v_gene: TRBV15; CDR3aa: CATSSPGGRHTGELFF; CDR3nt: TGTGCCACCAGCAGCCCCGGGGGAAGGCACACCGGGGAGCTGTTTTTT
d_gene: .; j_gene: TRBJ1-6; abundance: .; v_gene: TRBV15; CDR3aa: CATSRDRGEISPLHF; CDR3nt: TGTGCCACCAGCAGAGATCGTGGGGAGATTTCACCCCTCCACTTT
d_gene: TRBD2; j_gene: TRBJ2-3; abundance: .; v_gene: TRBV28; CDR3aa: CASRGGLAGREYF; CDR3nt: TGTGCCAGCAGGGGGGGGTTAGCGGGACGTGAGTATTTT
d_gene: .; j_gene: TRBJ2-7; abundance: .; v_gene: TRBV12-5; CDR3aa: CASAPPGQGRYEQYF; CDR3nt: TGTGCTAGTGCCCCCCCAGGCCAGGGGCGTTACGAGCAGTACTTC
d_gene: .; j_gene: TRBJ1-3; abundance: .; v_gene: TRBV2; CDR3aa: CASSALAGTTPSGNTIYF; CDR3nt: TGTGCCAGCAGTGCCCTGGCAGGCACCACTCCCTCTGGAAACACCATATATTTT
d_gene: .; j_gene: TRBJ1-6; abundance: .; v_gene: TRBV5-1; CDR3aa: CASSLGSNSPLHF; CDR3nt: TGCGCCAGCAGCCTCGGGTCTAATTCACCCCTCCACTTT
d_gene: .; j_gene: TRBJ1-2; abundance: .; v_gene: TRBV4-1; CDR3aa: CASSQGATAYGYTF; CDR3nt: TGCGCCAGCAGCCAGGGCGCGACAGCCTATGGCTACACCTTC
d_gene: TRBD1; j_gene: TRBJ1-1; abundance: .; v_gene: TRBV2; CDR3aa: CASRPGVQGATEAFF; CDR3nt: TGTGCCAGCAGGCCTGGTGTACAGGGGGCGACTGAAGCTTTCTTT
d_gene: .; j_gene: TRBJ1-5; abundance: .; v_gene: TRBV11-2; CDR3aa: CASSLDHAGYQPQHF; CDR3nt: TGTGCCAGCAGCTTAGATCATGCGGGGTATCAGCCCCAGCATTTT
d_gene: TRBD1; j_gene: TRBJ1-5; abundance: .; v_gene: TRBV6-6; CDR3aa: CASLYRQGGDQPQHF; CDR3nt: TGTGCCAGCCTATATCGACAGGGGGGAGATCAGCCCCAGCATTTT
d_gene: .; j_gene: TRBJ1-6; abundance: .; v_gene: TRBV19; CDR3aa: CASSRLTNSPLHF; CDR3nt: TGTGCCAGTAGTCGGCTGACAAATTCACCCCTCCACTTT
d_gene: .; j_gene: TRBJ1-1; abundance: .; v_gene: TRBV2; CDR3aa: CASSEGRNTEAFF; CDR3nt: TGTGCCAGCAGTGAGGGGAGGAACACTGAAGCTTTCTTT
d_gene: TRBD2; j_gene: TRBJ2-3; abundance: .; v_gene: TRBV2; CDR3aa: CASSEDVSGGGAQYF; CDR3nt: TGTGCCAGCAGTGAAGATGTTAGCGGGGGTGGGGCGCAGTATTTT
d_gene: TRBD1; j_gene: TRBJ2-2; abundance: .; v_gene: TRBV13; CDR3aa: CASSATGTENTGELFF; CDR3nt: TGTGCCAGCAGCGCAACCGGGACAGAGAACACCGGGGAGCTGTTTTTT
d_gene: TRBD1; j_gene: TRBJ1-6; abundance: few; v_gene: TRBV18; CDR3aa: CASSPGQGKGLSPLHF; CDR3nt: TGTGCCAGCTCACCAGGACAGGGAAAGGGCCTCTCACCCCTCCACTTT
d_gene: TRBD1; j_gene: TRBJ1-6; abundance: few; v_gene: TRBV2; CDR3aa: CASSVWDSFPLHF; CDR3nt: TGTGCCAGCAGTGTTTGGGACAGTTTCCCCCTCCACTTT
d_gene: TRBD1; j_gene: TRBJ1-5; abundance: .; v_gene: TRBV4-1; CDR3aa: CASSLNSGTVYNQPQHF; CDR3nt: TGCGCCAGCAGCCTAAACTCCGGGACAGTCTACAATCAGCCCCAGCATTTT
d_gene: TRBD1; j_gene: TRBJ1-1; abundance: medium-sized; v_gene: TRBV25-1; CDR3aa: CASSETGTGNSEAFF; CDR3nt: TGTGCCAGCAGTGAAACCGGGACAGGGAACTCGGAAGCTTTCTTT
d_gene: .; j_gene: TRBJ2-7; abundance: .; v_gene: TRBV12-5; CDR3aa: CASGLPPAGAKAYEQYF; CDR3nt: TGTGCTAGTGGTTTGCCCCCCGCAGGGGCAAAGGCCTACGAGCAGTACTTC
d_gene: .; j_gene: TRBJ2-3; abundance: .; v_gene: TRBV5-1; CDR3aa: CASSFEGTDTQYF; CDR3nt: TGCGCCAGCAGCTTCGAGGGCACAGATACGCAGTATTTT
d_gene: TRBD1; j_gene: TRBJ2-7; abundance: .; v_gene: TRBV27; CDR3aa: CASRPGQGKGEQYF; CDR3nt: TGTGCCAGCAGGCCGGGACAGGGAAAAGGCGAGCAGTACTTC
d_gene: .; j_gene: TRBJ1-5; abundance: .; v_gene: TRBV6-5; CDR3aa: CASSYSAGVNQPQHF; CDR3nt: TGTGCCAGCAGTTACTCAGCAGGGGTAAATCAGCCCCAGCATTTT
d_gene: .; j_gene: TRBJ2-7; abundance: once; v_gene: TRBV10-3; CDR3aa: CAISGQLAPYEQYF; CDR3nt: TGTGCCATCAGTGGACAGCTTGCCCCCTACGAGCAGTACTTC
d_gene: TRBD1; j_gene: TRBJ1-6; abundance: .; v_gene: TRBV19; CDR3aa: CASTAGDRENSPLHF; CDR3nt: TGTGCCAGTACCGCGGGGGACAGGGAGAATTCACCCCTCCACTTT
d_gene: .; j_gene: TRBJ1-1; abundance: .; v_gene: TRBV30; CDR3aa: CAWNQDRPNTEAFF; CDR3nt: TGTGCCTGGAATCAAGACAGGCCGAACACTGAAGCTTTCTTT
d_gene: .; j_gene: TRBJ2-5; abundance: once; v_gene: TRBV4-3; CDR3aa: CASSFRGGETQYF; CDR3nt: TGCGCCAGCAGCTTCAGGGGTGGGGAGACCCAGTACTTC
d_gene: .; j_gene: TRBJ2-2; abundance: .; v_gene: TRBV7-6; CDR3aa: CASSPLLVAGGELFF; CDR3nt: TGTGCCAGCAGCCCCCTCCTGGTTGCGGGTGGGGAGCTGTTTTTT
d_gene: .; j_gene: TRBJ1-2; abundance: .; v_gene: TRBV28; CDR3aa: CASSLSVYGYTF; CDR3nt: TGTGCCAGCAGTTTGTCAGTTTATGGCTACACCTTC
d_gene: .; j_gene: TRBJ1-1; abundance: once; v_gene: TRBV5-1; CDR3aa: CASSPGGPPSRF; CDR3nt: TGCGCCAGCAGCCCGGGGGGCCCCCCATCTCGGTTT
d_gene: .; j_gene: TRBJ1-5; abundance: .; v_gene: TRBV2; CDR3aa: CASSDTGRNQPQHF; CDR3nt: TGTGCCAGCAGTGATACAGGGCGCAATCAGCCCCAGCATTTT
d_gene: .; j_gene: TRBJ2-1; abundance: .; v_gene: TRBV7-6; CDR3aa: CASSSSGTPYNEQFF; CDR3nt: TGTGCCAGCAGCTCCTCGGGGACTCCCTACAATGAGCAGTTCTTC
d_gene: .; j_gene: TRBJ1-1; abundance: .; v_gene: TRBV6-6; CDR3aa: CASSYLTGSPPVEAFF; CDR3nt: TGTGCCAGCAGTTACTTAACCGGGAGTCCCCCCGTCGAAGCTTTCTTT
d_gene: .; j_gene: TRBJ2-1; abundance: .; v_gene: TRBV5-6; CDR3aa: CASSPRKPGYNEQFF; CDR3nt: TGTGCCAGCAGCCCGCGAAAACCGGGGTACAATGAGCAGTTCTTC
d_gene: .; j_gene: TRBJ2-2; abundance: .; v_gene: TRBV11-2; CDR3aa: CASSLWYSNSDTGELFF; CDR3nt: TGTGCCAGCAGCTTATGGTATAGCAATTCCGACACCGGGGAGCTGTTTTTT
d_gene: TRBD2; j_gene: TRBJ2-4; abundance: .; v_gene: TRBV2; CDR3aa: CATLTSGGLLAKNIQYF; CDR3nt: TGTGCCACCCTGACTAGCGGGGGACTATTAGCCAAAAACATTCAGTACTTC
d_gene: TRBD1; j_gene: TRBJ1-1; abundance: .; v_gene: TRBV4-1; CDR3aa: CASSQDPGQGPGGEAFF; CDR3nt: TGCGCCAGCAGCCAAGACCCGGGACAGGGGCCCGGGGGTGAAGCTTTCTTT
d_gene: .; j_gene: TRBJ2-3; abundance: .; v_gene: TRBV5-1; CDR3aa: CASSFVPLATDTQYF; CDR3nt: TGCGCCAGCAGCTTTGTTCCTCTAGCGACGGATACGCAGTATTTT
d_gene: .; j_gene: TRBJ2-6; abundance: .; v_gene: TRBV28; CDR3aa: CASSLRSSGANVLTF; CDR3nt: TGTGCCAGCAGTTTGAGATCCTCTGGGGCCAACGTCCTGACTTTC
d_gene: TRBD2; j_gene: TRBJ2-5; abundance: .; v_gene: TRBV2; CDR3aa: CASSPTSGRQTQYF; CDR3nt: TGTGCCAGCAGCCCGACTAGCGGAAGACAGACCCAGTACTTC